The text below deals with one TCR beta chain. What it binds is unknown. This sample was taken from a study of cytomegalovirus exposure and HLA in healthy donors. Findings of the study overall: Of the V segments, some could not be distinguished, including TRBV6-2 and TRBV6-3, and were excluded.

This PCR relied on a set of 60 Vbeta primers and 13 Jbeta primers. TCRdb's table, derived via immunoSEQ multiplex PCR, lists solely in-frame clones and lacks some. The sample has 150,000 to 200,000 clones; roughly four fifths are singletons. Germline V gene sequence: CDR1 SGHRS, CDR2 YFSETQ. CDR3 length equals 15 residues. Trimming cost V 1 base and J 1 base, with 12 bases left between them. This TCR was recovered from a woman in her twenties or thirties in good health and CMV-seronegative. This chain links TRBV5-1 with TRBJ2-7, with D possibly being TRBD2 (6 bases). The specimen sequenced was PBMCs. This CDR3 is CASSLSGGGSYEQYF. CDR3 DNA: TGCGCCAGCAGCTTGTCGGGTGGGGGGTCCTACGAGCAGTACTTC.